The entry that follows covers one T cell receptor (beta chain) sequence. No antigen is known for it. Regarding the study as a whole: Greatest tumor Treg TCR overlap was with tumor naive CD4+ cells.

After constant-region reverse-primer amplification, full-length variable regions underwent semi-nested PCR with Nested Universal Primer A. TCRdb reprocessed the 5' RACE reads with MiXCR, giving one entry per CDR3 protein. The profile covers around 57,000 distinct CDR3 sequences, with roughly 30% appearing a single time and roughly 3% taken by the ten largest. Between the trimmed V and J ends, which lost 3 bases and 5 bases, there was a span of 13 bases. The CDR3 has 14 residues. Germline V CDR1 and CDR2: ENHRY, SYGVKD. Memory CD4+ T cells were sorted as CD4+CD45RO+CD25- cells. The chain joins TRBV10-3 to TRBJ2-5; D is possibly TRBD1 (6 bases). Sequencing was done on a sample of tumor-infiltrating memory CD4+ T cells sorted from the breast tumor. Indicated subset: memory CD4+ T cells, CD4+CD45RO+CD25-. The TCR sequence derives from a female donor with breast cancer. The CDR3 sequence is CAISDGLRGETQYF. The CDR3 bases are TGTGCCATCAGTGATGGCCTTAGGGGGGAGACCCAGTACTTC.